This T cell receptor beta chain is drawn from a study of blood T cell repertoires in COVID-19 (dated by TCRdb to about 2020). Concerning the study at large: Samples from collaborators originated in the United States, Italy and Spain and spanned both the acute and convalescent phases of COVID-19. The material from the prospective study consisted of cDNA or gDNA derived from T cells, B-cell-depleted T cells, or PBMCs. The dataset comprised deeply sampled blood TCRbeta repertoires from subjects exposed to, actively infected with, or recovered from COVID-19. The repertoires were released in a freely available public database intended as a resource for research on the immune response to SARS-CoV-2. The samples were drawn from two sources: the first 160 participants of the ongoing ImmuneRACE study, and some 1,300 subjects contributed by 6 global collaborators. The sample metadata nearly always contained a de-identified subject ID, COVID-19 status, age in years and sex. Where available, HLA class I and class II types were obtained from metadata supplied by the sample provider rather than from assay-based typing. Overall results and qualifications from the work: The amount of clinical and demographic metadata varied by source and participant and was provided uncurated.

The collaborating institutions used their own protocols to collect whole blood in K2EDTA tubes. For TCRbeta analysis, collaborators shipped samples as frozen whole blood, isolated PBMCs, or DNA extracted from either of those sample types. Concerning this clone: The antigen it binds to is not known. The sample holds no much larger clone one base away, and base qualities are not on file.

TCRbeta CDR3 regions were amplified from genomic DNA using the immunoSEQ Assay, a bias-controlled multiplex PCR. Concerning the study's data processing: Nucleated cell counts per sample were estimated from amplification of reference gene primers within the assay. To quantify the absolute abundance of each unique TCRbeta CDR3 rearrangement, sequence reads were collapsed and filtered. Productive Simpson clonality was computed per sample as the square root of Simpson's diversity index over productive rearrangements. TCRdb mirrors the immuneACCESS table, restricted to in-frame sequences. Some clones are absent from its copies; in checked studies, under half trace to an unresolved V gene, and the reason for the others is unknown. That table is the source of V, J and clone size, and D and trimming were worked out from the DNA. Here the sample has some 530,000 clones; approximately 83% occur a single time. Of the sample, more than 3% falls within the top ten clones.

The cysteine opens and the phenylalanine closes a CDR3 of 17 amino acids. Only the CDR3 DNA stays, 51 bases, in frame from base 1. CDR1 MNHEY and CDR2 SVGEGT were looked up in the germline V gene. V is trimmed back by 4 bases and J by 3 bases, and the junction contains 8 bases that no gene match accounts for. This sequence uses TRBV6-2 or TRBV6-3 and TRBJ1-5, with TRBD1 matching 11 junction bases. The origin of this receptor is a human donor in a cohort sampled during active COVID-19. The specimen was peripheral blood. At the DNA level, the sequence is TGTGCCAGCAGTTCCCAGGACAGGGGGCGGGTCAATCAGCCCCAGCATTTT. Its protein product is CASSSQDRGRVNQPQHF.